These 16 T cell receptor beta chains were sequenced from one sample in a study of cytomegalovirus exposure and HLA in healthy donors. Assay used: immunoSEQ multiplex PCR; TCRdb lists only in-frame clones, some missing. The repertoire consists of roughly 250,000 clones, with 90% occurring once and the leading ten covering under 0.4%. Sequenced sample: PBMCs. Receptors were obtained from a woman aged 18-29 years in good health and CMV-seronegative.

V and J are TRBV5-4 and TRBJ2-5; 7 nucleotides line up with TRBD1. The CDR3 covers 14 residues. CDR1 SGHNT and CDR2 YYREEE come from the germline V gene (reference sequence). J was trimmed by 3 bases and V by 3 bases; bases with no gene match: 5. CDR3 protein: CASSYQGTEETQYF. The CDR3 nucleotides are TGTGCCAGCAGCTACCAAGGGACAGAAGAGACCCAGTACTTC.

This clone showed up just once. The J gene is TRBJ1-4, the V gene TRBV7-9; 12 nucleotides match TRBD1. The CDR3 is 14 amino acids. Germline loops: CDR1 SEHNR, CDR2 FQNEAQ (reference sequence). The V gene end was trimmed by 6 bases and the J gene end by 6 bases; junction bases not matched to a gene: 2. CDR3 sequence (DNA): TGTGCCAGCAGTCGGGACAGGGGGCATGAAAAACTGTTTTTT. Translating it yields CASSRDRGHEKLFF.

The genes are TRBV10-1 and TRBJ1-5; possibly TRBD1 for D (5 bases). CDR1 is WNHNN and CDR2 is SYGVQD in the germline V gene (reference sequence). Between the trimmed V and J ends, which lost 7 bases and 7 bases, there was a span of 20 bases. The CDR3 is 15 amino acids. The CDR3 bases are TGCGCCAGCATCCTAGGGGCCCTCTCGAGCCAGCCCCAGCATTTT. Residues: CASILGALSSQPQHF.

The chain links TRBV29-1 to TRBJ1-1; D not resolved. The V end lost 2 bases, the J end lost 11 bases, and 9 bases lay between the germline ends. The CDR3 is 10 amino acids. Germline CDR1 and CDR2: SQVTM and ANQGSEA. DNA for the CDR3: TGCAGCGTTGAAACGGGTAGGGCTTTCTTT. Amino acid sequence: CSVETGRAFF.

This chain connects TRBV2 to TRBJ2-7; TRBD2 might be the D (5 bases). Germline CDR1 and CDR2: SNHLY and FYNNEI. The CDR3 consists of 14 residues. V was shortened by 4 bases and J by 4 bases, with 14 bases between the two germline ends. In DNA form, the CDR3 reads TGTGCCAGCAGTGTATCTGAGGGCTTATACGAGCAGTACGTC. Protein product: CASSVSEGLYEQYV.

The chain carries TRBV7-8 and TRBJ1-5, with 8 bases fitting TRBD1. Trimming took 3 bases from V and 0 from J; bases not matched to a gene: 10. Germline V gene lookup returns CDR1 SGHVS and CDR2 FQNEAQ. The CDR3 spans 18 residues. The CDR3 is CASSLMDRARYSNQPQHF. DNA for the CDR3: TGTGCCAGCAGCTTGATGGACAGGGCGCGTTATAGCAATCAGCCCCAGCATTTT. The full variable domain, completed using reference TRBV7-8 and TRBJ1-5, is GAGVSQSPRYKVAKRGQDVALRCDPISGHVSLFWYQQALGQGPEFLTYFQNEAQLDKSGLPSDRFFAERPEGSVSTLKIQRTQQEDSAVYLCASSLMDRARYSNQPQHFGDGTRLSIL.

J is TRBJ1-1 and V is TRBV7-2, with TRBD1 identical over 11 bases. The length of the CDR3 is 15 residues. CDR1 and CDR2 (germline): SGHTA, FQGNSA. Unmatched junction bases numbered 12, after V lost 5 bases and J lost 10 bases. The CDR3 is CASSPPGQGAPGAFF. DNA of the CDR3: TGTGCCAGCAGCCCTCCCGGACAGGGGGCGCCGGGAGCTTTCTTT.

This chain uses TRBV28 with TRBJ1-4; 10 bases are a match to TRBD1. The CDR3 length is 15 residues. Germline V gene sequence: CDR1 MDHEN, CDR2 SYDVKM. The junction had 8 bases not matched to a gene; V was cut back by 6 bases and J by 7 bases. The CDR3 region is CASRRPGTGVEKLFF. The DNA of the CDR3 is TGTGCCAGCAGAAGGCCCGGGACAGGGGTTGAAAAACTGTTTTTT.

CDR3 sequence: CATTGTRSSYNEQFF. In DNA form, the CDR3 reads TGCGCCACCACCGGGACACGCAGCTCCTACAATGAGCAGTTCTTC. The rearrangement uses TRBV10-2 and TRBJ2-1, with D possibly being TRBD1 (6 bases). Trimming removed 10 bases from V and 0 bases from J, with 16 bases in between. The CDR3 contains 15 residues. CDR1 and CDR2 (germline): WSHSY, SAAADI.

The J gene is TRBJ1-2, the V gene TRBV4-1; 7 bases line up with TRBD1. The length of the CDR3 is 15 residues. Germline V lookup: CDR1 MGHRA, CDR2 YSYEKL. The V and J ends lost 0 bases and 5 bases, in that order; junction bases with no gene match: 6. The CDR3 is CASSQDVRGRYGYTF. CDR3 nucleotides: TGCGCCAGCAGCCAAGATGTTAGGGGGCGTTATGGCTACACCTTC.

V and J are TRBV2 and TRBJ2-4; perhaps TRBD1 as D (5 bases). The germline V gene encodes CDR1 SNHLY and CDR2 FYNNEI. Trimming shortened V by 6 bases and J by 9 bases, and 6 bases separated the two germline ends. The CDR3 consists of 10 residues. The DNA of the CDR3 is TGTGCCAGCAGAGACAGCATTCAGTACTTC. Its protein product is CASRDSIQYF.

This clone has more than one count but fewer than ten. This chain uses TRBV6-6 with TRBJ1-2, with D possibly being TRBD1 (5 bases). V was clipped by 6 bases and J by 3 bases, with 17 bases between them. The CDR3 has 15 amino acids. CDR1 MNHNY and CDR2 SVGAGI come from the germline V gene (reference sequence). This chain's CDR3 is CASSPGWGVDYGYTF. CDR3 nucleotide sequence: TGTGCCAGCAGCCCCGGGTGGGGGGTGGACTATGGCTACACCTTC.

The V and J genes are TRBV28 and TRBJ2-7; 15 nucleotides line up with TRBD2. After removal of 6 bases from V and 0 bases from J, the junction contained 12 bases not matched to a gene. Germline V CDR1 and CDR2: MDHEN, SYDVKM. The CDR3 contains 19 residues. CDR3 coding DNA: TGTGCCAGCAGGTCCGGGGGACTAGCGGGGGGTCGAAGCTCCTACGAGCAGTACTTC. It encodes CASRSGGLAGGRSSYEQYF.

The chain combines TRBV7-9 with TRBJ1-2; the D gene is possibly TRBD1 (5 bases). The V gene's germline CDR1 is SEHNR and CDR2 FQNEAQ (reference sequence). The CDR3 covers 15 residues. V was trimmed by 5 bases and J by 0 bases, leaving 13 bases between them. In DNA, the CDR3 is TGTGCCAGCAGCCGGGGGGGAGTTACTAACTATGGCTACACCTTC. Translation gives CASSRGGVTNYGYTF.

J is TRBJ1-2 and V is TRBV15; D remains ambiguous. In germline, CDR1 is LNHNV, CDR2 YYDKDF (reference sequence). V lost 4 bases and J lost 4, with 10 bases in between. CDR3 length: 13 amino acids. As DNA, the CDR3 is TGTGCCACCAGCAACAAAGACATCTATGGCTACACCTTC. Its protein product is CATSNKDIYGYTF.

The J gene is TRBJ1-1, the V gene TRBV4-3; possible D gene TRBD1, 5 bases. CDR3 length equals 14 residues. V was pared by 3 bases and J by 5 bases, with 13 bases between. Germline CDR1 is LGHNA and CDR2 is YSLEER. CDR3 sequence reads: CASSHRGFRTEAFF. CDR3 coding DNA: TGCGCCAGCAGCCACCGGGGGTTCCGGACTGAAGCTTTCTTT.